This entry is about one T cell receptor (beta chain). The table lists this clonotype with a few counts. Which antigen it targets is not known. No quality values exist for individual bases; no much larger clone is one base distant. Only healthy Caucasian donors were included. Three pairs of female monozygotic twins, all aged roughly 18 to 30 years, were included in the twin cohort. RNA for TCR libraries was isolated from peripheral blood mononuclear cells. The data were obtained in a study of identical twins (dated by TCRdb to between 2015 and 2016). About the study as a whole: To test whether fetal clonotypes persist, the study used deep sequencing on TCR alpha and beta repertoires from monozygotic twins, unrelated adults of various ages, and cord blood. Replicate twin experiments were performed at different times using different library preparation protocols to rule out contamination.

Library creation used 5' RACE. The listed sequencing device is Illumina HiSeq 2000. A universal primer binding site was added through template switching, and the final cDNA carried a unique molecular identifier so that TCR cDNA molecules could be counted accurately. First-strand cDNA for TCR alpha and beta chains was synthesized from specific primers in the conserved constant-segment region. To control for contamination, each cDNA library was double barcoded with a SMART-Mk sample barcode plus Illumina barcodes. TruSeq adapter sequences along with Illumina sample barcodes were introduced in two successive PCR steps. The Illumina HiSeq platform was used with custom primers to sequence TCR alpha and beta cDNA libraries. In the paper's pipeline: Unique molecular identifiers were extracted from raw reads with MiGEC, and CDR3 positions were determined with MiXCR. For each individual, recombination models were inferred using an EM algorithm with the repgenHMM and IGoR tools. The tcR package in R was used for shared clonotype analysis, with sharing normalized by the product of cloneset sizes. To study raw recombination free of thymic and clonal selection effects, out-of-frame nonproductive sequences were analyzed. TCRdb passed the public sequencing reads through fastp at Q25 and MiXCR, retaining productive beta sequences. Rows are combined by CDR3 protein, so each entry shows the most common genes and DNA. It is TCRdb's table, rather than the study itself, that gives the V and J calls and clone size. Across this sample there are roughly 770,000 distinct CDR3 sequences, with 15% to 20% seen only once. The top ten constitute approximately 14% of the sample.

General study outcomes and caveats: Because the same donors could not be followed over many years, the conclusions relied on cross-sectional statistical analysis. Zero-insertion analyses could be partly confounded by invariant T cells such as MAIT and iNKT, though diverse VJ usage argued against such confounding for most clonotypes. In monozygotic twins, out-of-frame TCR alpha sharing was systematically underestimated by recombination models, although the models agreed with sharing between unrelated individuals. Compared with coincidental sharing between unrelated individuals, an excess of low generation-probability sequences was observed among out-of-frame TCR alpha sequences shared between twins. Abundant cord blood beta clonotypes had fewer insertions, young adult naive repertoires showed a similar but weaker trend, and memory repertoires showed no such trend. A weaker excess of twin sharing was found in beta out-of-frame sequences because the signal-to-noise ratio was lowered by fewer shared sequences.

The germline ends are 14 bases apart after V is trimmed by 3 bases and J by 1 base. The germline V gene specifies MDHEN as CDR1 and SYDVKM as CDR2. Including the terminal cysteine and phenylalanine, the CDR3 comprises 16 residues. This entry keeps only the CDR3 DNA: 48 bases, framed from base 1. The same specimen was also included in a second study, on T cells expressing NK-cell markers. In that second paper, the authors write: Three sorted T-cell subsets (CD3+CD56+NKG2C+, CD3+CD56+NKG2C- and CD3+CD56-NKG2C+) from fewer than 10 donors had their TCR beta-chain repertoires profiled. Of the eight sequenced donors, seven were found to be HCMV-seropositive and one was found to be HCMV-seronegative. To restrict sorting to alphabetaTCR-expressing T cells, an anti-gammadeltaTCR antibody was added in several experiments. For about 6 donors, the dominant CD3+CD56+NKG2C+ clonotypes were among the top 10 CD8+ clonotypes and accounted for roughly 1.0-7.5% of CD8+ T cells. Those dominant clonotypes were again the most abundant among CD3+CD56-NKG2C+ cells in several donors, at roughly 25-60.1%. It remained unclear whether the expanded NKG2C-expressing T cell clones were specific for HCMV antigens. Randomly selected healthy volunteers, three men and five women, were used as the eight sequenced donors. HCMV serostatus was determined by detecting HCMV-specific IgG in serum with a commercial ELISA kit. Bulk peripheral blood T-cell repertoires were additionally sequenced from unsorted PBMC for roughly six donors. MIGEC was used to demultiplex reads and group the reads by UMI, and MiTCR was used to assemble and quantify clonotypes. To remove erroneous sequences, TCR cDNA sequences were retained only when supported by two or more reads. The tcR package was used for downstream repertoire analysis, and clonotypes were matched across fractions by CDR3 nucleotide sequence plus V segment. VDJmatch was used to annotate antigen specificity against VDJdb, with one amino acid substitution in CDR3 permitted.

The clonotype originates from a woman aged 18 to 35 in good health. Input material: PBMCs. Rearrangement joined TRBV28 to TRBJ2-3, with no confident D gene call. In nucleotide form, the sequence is TGTGCCAGCAGTTTTCCCACACACAGAGGCACAGATACGCAGTATTTT. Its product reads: CASSFPTHRGTDTQYF.